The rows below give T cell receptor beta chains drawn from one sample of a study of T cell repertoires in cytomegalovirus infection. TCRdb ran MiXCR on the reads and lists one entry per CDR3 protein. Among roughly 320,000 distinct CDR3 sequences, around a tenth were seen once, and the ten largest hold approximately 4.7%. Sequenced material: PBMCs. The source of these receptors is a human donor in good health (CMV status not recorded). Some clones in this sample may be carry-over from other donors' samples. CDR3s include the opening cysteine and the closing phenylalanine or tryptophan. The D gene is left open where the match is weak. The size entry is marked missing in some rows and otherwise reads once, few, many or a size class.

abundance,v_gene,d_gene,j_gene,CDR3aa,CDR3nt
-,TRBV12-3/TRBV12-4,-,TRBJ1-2,CASSSRRWDSYGYTF,TGTGCCAGCAGTTCCCGGAGATGGGACTCCTATGGCTACACCTTC
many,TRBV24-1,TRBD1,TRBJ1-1,CATSQGASTEAFF,TGTGCCACCAGCCAGGGGGCTAGTACTGAAGCTTTCTTT
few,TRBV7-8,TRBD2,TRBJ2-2,CATGGGVGELFF,TGTGCCACCGGCGGGGGGGTCGGGGAGCTGTTTTTT
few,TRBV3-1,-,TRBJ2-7,CASSQDLSRVERRYF,TGTGCCAGCAGCCAAGATTTGAGCAGGGTGGAAAGGCGGTACTTC
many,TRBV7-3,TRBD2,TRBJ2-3,CASSRGDLGDTQYF,TGTGCCAGCAGCCGGGGGGATCTCGGGGATACGCAGTATTTT
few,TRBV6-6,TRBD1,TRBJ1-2,CASSDPGTGAVVRYGYTF,TGTGCCAGCAGTGACCCCGGGACAGGGGCGGTGGTTAGATATGGCTACACCTTC
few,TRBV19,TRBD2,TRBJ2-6,CASSPDRTGTSGRGGANVLTF,TGTGCCAGTAGTCCGGACAGAACCGGGACTAGCGGGAGGGGTGGGGCCAACGTCCTGACTTTC
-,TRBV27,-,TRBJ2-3,CASSSLEVVTQYF,TGTGCCAGCAGTTCCCTGGAGGTCGTCACGCAGTATTTT
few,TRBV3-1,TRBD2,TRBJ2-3,CASSQDRASGRDTQYF,TGTGCCAGCAGCCAAGATCGAGCTAGCGGGAGAGATACGCAGTATTTT
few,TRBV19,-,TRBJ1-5,CASIGPINQPQHF,TGTGCCAGTATCGGACCGATCAATCAGCCCCAGCATTTT
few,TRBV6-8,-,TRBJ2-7,CASSNPGQSSYEQYF,TGTGCCAGCAGTAACCCGGGACAATCCTCCTACGAGCAGTACTTC
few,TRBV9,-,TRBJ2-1,CASSARGYNEQFF,TGTGCCAGCAGCGCCAGGGGATACAATGAGCAGTTCTTC
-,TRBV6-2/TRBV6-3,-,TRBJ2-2,CASSYRAGEVNTGELFF,TGTGCCAGCAGTTACCGGGCGGGTGAGGTGAACACCGGGGAGCTGTTTTTT
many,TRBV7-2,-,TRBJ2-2,CASSFVSVITGELFF,TGTGCCAGCAGCTTTGTTAGCGTTATAACCGGGGAGCTGTTTTTT
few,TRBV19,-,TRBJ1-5,CASTPLGYNQPQHF,TGTGCCAGTACCCCGCTGGGGTACAATCAGCCCCAGCATTTT
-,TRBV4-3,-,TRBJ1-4,CASSQRAGGATNEKLFF,TGCGCCAGCAGCCAGAGAGCCGGGGGCGCAACTAATGAAAAACTGTTTTTT
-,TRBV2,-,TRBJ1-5,CASIEAPGARSNQPQHF,TGTGCCAGCATAGAAGCCCCCGGGGCTCGAAGCAATCAGCCCCAGCATTTT